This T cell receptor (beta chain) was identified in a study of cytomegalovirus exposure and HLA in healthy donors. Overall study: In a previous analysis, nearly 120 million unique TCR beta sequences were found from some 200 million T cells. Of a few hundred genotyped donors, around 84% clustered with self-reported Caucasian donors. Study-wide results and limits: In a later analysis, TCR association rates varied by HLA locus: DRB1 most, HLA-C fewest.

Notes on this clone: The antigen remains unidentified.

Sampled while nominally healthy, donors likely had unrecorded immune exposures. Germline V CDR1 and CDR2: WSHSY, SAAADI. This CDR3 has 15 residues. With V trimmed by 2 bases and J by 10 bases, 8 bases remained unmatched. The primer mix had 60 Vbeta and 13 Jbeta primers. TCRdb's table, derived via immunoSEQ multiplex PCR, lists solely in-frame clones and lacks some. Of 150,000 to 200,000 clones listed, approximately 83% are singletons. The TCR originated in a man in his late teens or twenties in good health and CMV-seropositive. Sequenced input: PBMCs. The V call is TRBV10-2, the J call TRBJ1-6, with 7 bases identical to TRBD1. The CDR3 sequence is CASSEGGGLGSPLHF. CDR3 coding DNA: TGCGCCAGCAGTGAGGGAGGGGGCCTCGGCTCACCCCTCCACTTT.